This T cell receptor (beta chain) derives from a study of cytomegalovirus exposure and HLA in healthy donors. The primer mix had 60 Vbeta and 13 Jbeta primers. The assay was immunoSEQ multiplex PCR, and TCRdb's table has in-frame clones only and misses some. Of 130,000 to 150,000 clones in the sample, 60% to 80% were seen once. Deletions cut 2 bases from V and 9 bases from J, with 11 bases between. The CDR3 runs to 14 residues. Germline V gene lookup returns CDR1 MNHEY and CDR2 SVGAGI. This rearrangement joins TRBV6-5 to TRBJ1-6, with a tentative D call TRBD1 (5 bases). The clonotype was recovered from a woman between 40 and 55 years old in good health and CMV-seropositive. Source material: PBMCs. CDR3 amino acids: CASSYQSQGSPLHF. The CDR3 nucleotides are TGTGCCAGCAGTTACCAGTCGCAGGGTTCACCCCTCCACTTT.